These T cell receptor beta chains were read from a single sample in a study of cytomegalovirus exposure and HLA in healthy donors. Sequencing used immunoSEQ multiplex PCR; TCRdb keeps in-frame clones, though not all of them. The sample carries approximately 130,000 clones, 65% to 85% recorded once. Sequencing input: PBMCs. The receptor source for this set is a man in his forties or fifties in good health and CMV-seronegative. Both conserved end residues are part of each CDR3. A D gene is named only where the DNA matches it firmly. A row's size may be missing; if present it is once, few, many or a size class.

j_call clone_size v_call d_call cdr3_aa cdr3_nt
TRBJ1-5 . TRBV25-1 . CASSPTGDYSNQPQHF TGTGCCAGCAGCCCTACGGGAGATTATAGCAATCAGCCCCAGCATTTT
TRBJ2-1 . TRBV11-2 TRBD2 CASSRSGRRNEQFF TGTGCCAGCAGCCGTAGCGGGAGGAGGAATGAGCAGTTCTTC
TRBJ1-6 . TRBV28 . CASSLPRDNSPLHF TGTGCCAGCAGTTTACCCCGAGATAATTCACCCCTCCACTTT
TRBJ1-1 . TRBV7-9 TRBD1 CASRSTGVNTEAFF TGTGCCAGCAGATCGACAGGGGTGAACACTGAAGCTTTCTTT
TRBJ2-3 . TRBV5-6 TRBD1 CASSIRQGVVDTQYF TGTGCCAGCAGCATAAGACAGGGGGTAGTAGATACGCAGTATTTT
TRBJ2-3 . TRBV5-1 TRBD1 CASSKGQGTDTQYF TGCGCCAGCAGCAAGGGACAGGGCACAGATACGCAGTATTTT
TRBJ2-3 once TRBV5-4 TRBD2 CASSPELAGAGDTQYF TGTGCCAGCAGCCCCGAACTAGCGGGAGCTGGAGATACGCAGTATTTT
TRBJ1-5 few TRBV6-5 . CASSYSNTGNQPQHF TGTGCCAGCAGTTACTCGAATACGGGCAATCAGCCCCAGCATTTT
TRBJ2-3 . TRBV2 . CASTPPQLTTDTQYF TGTGCCAGCACGCCACCGCAGTTAACCACAGATACGCAGTATTTT
TRBJ1-2 few TRBV18 TRBD1 CASSPDRDGYGYTF TGTGCCAGCTCACCGGACAGGGACGGCTATGGCTACACCTTC
TRBJ1-1 . TRBV5-5 . CASSLELLTEAFF TGTGCCAGCAGCTTGGAACTCCTCACTGAAGCTTTCTTT
TRBJ2-3 . TRBV7-2 TRBD2 CASSLGLAGVIDTQYF TGTGCCAGCAGCTTAGGACTAGCGGGAGTCATAGATACGCAGTATTTT
TRBJ2-7 . TRBV29-1 TRBD1 CSVRTGQGLGEQYF TGCAGCGTGCGGACGGGACAGGGGTTAGGGGAGCAGTACTTC
TRBJ1-1 . TRBV6-1 . CASSIDRNTEAFF TGTGCCAGCAGCATCGACAGGAACACTGAAGCTTTCTTT